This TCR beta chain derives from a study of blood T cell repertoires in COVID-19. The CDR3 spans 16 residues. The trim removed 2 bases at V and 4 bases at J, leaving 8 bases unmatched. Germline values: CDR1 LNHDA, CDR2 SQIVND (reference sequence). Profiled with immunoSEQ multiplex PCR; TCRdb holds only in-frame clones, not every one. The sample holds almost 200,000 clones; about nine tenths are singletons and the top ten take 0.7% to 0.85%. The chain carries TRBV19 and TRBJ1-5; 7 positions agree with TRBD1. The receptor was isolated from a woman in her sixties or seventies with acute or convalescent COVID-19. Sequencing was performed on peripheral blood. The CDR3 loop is CASSISGAGGNQPQHF. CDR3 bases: TGTGCCAGTAGTATATCCGGGGCAGGGGGAAATCAGCCCCAGCATTTT.